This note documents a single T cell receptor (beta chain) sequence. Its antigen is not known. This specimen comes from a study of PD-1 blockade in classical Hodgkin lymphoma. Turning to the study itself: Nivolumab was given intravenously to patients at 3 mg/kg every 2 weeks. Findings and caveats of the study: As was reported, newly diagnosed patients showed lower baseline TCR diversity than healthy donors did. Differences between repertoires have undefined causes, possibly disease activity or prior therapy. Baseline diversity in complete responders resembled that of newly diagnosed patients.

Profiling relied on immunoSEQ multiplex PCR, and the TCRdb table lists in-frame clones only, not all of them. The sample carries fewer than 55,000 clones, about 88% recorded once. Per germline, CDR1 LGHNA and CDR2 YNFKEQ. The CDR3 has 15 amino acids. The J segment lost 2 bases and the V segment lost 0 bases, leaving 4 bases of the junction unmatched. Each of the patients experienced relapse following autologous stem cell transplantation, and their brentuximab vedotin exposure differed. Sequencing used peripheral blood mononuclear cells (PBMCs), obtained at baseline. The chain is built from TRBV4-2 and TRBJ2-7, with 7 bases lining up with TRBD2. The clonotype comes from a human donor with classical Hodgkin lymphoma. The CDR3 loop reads CASSQDGTNTYEQYF. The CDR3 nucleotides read TGTGCCAGCAGCCAAGATGGGACTAATACCTACGAGCAGTACTTC.